The 21 T cell receptor beta chains below come from one sample, sequenced in a study of identical twins' blood T cells. In TCRdb, the 5' RACE reads were re-called with MiXCR into one record per CDR3 protein. The repertoire holds fewer than 450,000 distinct CDR3 sequences, with about 28% as singletons. Source material: PBMCs. These TCRs come from a woman aged 18 to 50 in good health.

This clonotype was detected many times. The chain recombines TRBV6-2 or TRBV6-3 with TRBJ1-2; TRBD1 might be the D (6 bases). Germline V gene lookup returns CDR1 MNHEY and CDR2 SVGEGT. The V and J ends lost 5 bases and 3 bases respectively, with 10 bases between them. The CDR3 extends over 13 amino acids. The CDR3 coding sequence is TGTGCCAGCAGTAAAAGACAGGACTATGGCTACACCTTC. This codes for CASSKRQDYGYTF.

The table lists this clonotype with a few counts. The chain employs TRBV19 and TRBJ1-5; a weak D match, TRBD1 (6 bases). This CDR3 region has 14 residues. Between the trimmed V and J ends, which lost 3 bases and 3 bases, there was a span of 9 bases. Germline V gene data show CDR1 as LNHDA and CDR2 as SQIVND (reference sequence). The CDR3, as DNA: TGTGCCAGTAGTATGGACAGCTTCAATCAGCCCCAGCATTTT. Protein product: CASSMDSFNQPQHF.

This clonotype occurred a few times. The gene calls are TRBV5-8 and TRBJ2-3, with D maybe TRBD2 (5 bases). The CDR3 totals 16 residues. Germline CDR1 reads SGHTS; CDR2 reads YDEGEE. V was shortened by 3 bases and J by 2 bases, with 16 bases between the two germline ends. CDR3 DNA sequence: TGTGCCAGCAGCTCGCGCTGGGAGAAGTACACAGATACGCAGTATTTT. Amino acids: CASSSRWEKYTDTQYF.

V and J are TRBV20-1 and TRBJ1-2, with 10 bases matching TRBD1. This CDR3 region has 13 residues. CDR1 and CDR2 (germline): DFQATT, SNEGSKA (reference sequence). The J segment lost 9 bases and the V segment lost 1 base, leaving 5 bases of the junction unmatched. The CDR3 region is CSARGQGAASYTF. CDR3 coding DNA: TGCAGTGCTAGAGGACAGGGGGCAGCGAGCTACACCTTC.

There are many counts of this clonotype. CDR3 protein: CSARVLSGSSYEQYF. In DNA form, the CDR3 reads TGCAGTGCTAGAGTTCTTAGCGGGAGCTCCTACGAGCAGTACTTC. The chain has TRBV20-1 and TRBJ2-7; 9 bases agree with TRBD2. The CDR3 covers 15 residues. After removal of 1 base from V and 0 bases from J, the junction contained 4 bases not matched to a gene. The germline V gene has CDR1 DFQATT and CDR2 SNEGSKA (reference sequence).

As for this clonotype: Since a much larger clone is just one base distant, this may be a read error. The chain uses TRBV5-1 and TRBJ2-7, with unresolved D. Germline CDR1 and CDR2: SGHRS and YFSETQ. There are 15 residues in the CDR3. CDR3 nucleotide sequence: TGCGCCAGCAGCTTGTTTGGCAGTACTACGTACGGGCAGTACTTC. Its translation is CASSLFGSTTYGQYF. Based on the CDR3 plus reference TRBV5-1 and TRBJ2-7, the full variable domain is KAGVTQTPRYLIKTRGQQVTLSCSPISGHRSVSWYQQTPGQGLQFLFEYFSETQRNKGNFPGRFSGRQFSNSRSEMNVSTLELGDSALYLCASSLFGSTTYGQYFGPGTRLTVT.

V usage is TRBV7-9 and J usage is TRBJ2-2; TRBD2 might be the D (6 bases). V dropped 8 bases and J dropped 0 bases, with 19 bases sitting between them. This CDR3 spans 17 amino acids. Germline assignment: CDR1 SEHNR and CDR2 FQNEAQ (reference sequence). The CDR3 DNA follows: TGTGCCAGCGGCGACCGATTCCGGGAGACGAACACCGGGGAGCTGTTTTTT. This encodes CASGDRFRETNTGELFF.

This clonotype appeared a few times. V and J are TRBV10-3 and TRBJ2-3, with TRBD2 matching over 11 bases. This CDR3 has 14 amino acids. V lost 6 bases, J lost 6 bases, and 5 bases stayed unmatched. Per the germline V gene, CDR1 is ENHRY and CDR2 is SYGVKD. The CDR3 here is CAIRMTSGTDTQYF. The CDR3 nucleotides are TGTGCCATCAGGATGACTAGCGGGACTGATACGCAGTATTTT.

The rearrangement joins TRBV11-2 to TRBJ2-7; D gene uncertain. CDR1 and CDR2 from the germline V gene are SGHAT and FQNNGV. The V end was cut by 5 bases, the J end by 13 bases, with 15 bases between. This CDR3 has 11 residues. The CDR3 is CASSHNSRVYF. DNA of the CDR3: TGTGCCAGCAGCCATAACAGTCGGGTCTACTTC.

This chain joins TRBV20-1 and TRBJ2-2; 9 nucleotides align to TRBD2. After removal of 3 bases from V and 2 bases from J, the junction contained 4 bases not matched to a gene. The CDR3 extends over 15 amino acids. Germline V gene lookup returns CDR1 DFQATT and CDR2 SNEGSKA (reference sequence). The DNA of the CDR3 is TGCAGTGCTAGGGGTAGCGGGGGTAACACCGGGGAGCTGTTTTTT. Encoded protein: CSARGSGGNTGELFF.

This clonotype was found a few times. The genes are TRBV19 and TRBJ1-5; D not resolved. Germline CDR1 and CDR2: LNHDA and SQIVND (reference sequence). The length of the CDR3 is 13 residues. V lost 10 bases to trimming and J lost 7 bases, with 17 bases between them. This CDR3 is CAIAAGGIQPQHF. In DNA form, the CDR3 reads TGTGCCATCGCTGCGGGTGGAATACAGCCCCAGCATTTT.

This clonotype was recorded a few times. The genes are TRBV6-1 and TRBJ2-1; TRBD1 aligns across 7 bases. Germline loops: CDR1 MNHNS, CDR2 SASEGT. J lost 9 bases, V lost 4 bases, and 3 bases had no gene match. The CDR3 runs 12 residues. The CDR3 loop reads CASSGQGVEQFF. The CDR3 DNA follows: TGTGCCAGCAGTGGACAGGGCGTTGAGCAGTTCTTC.

The genes are TRBV20-1 and TRBJ1-2; tentatively, D is TRBD1 (5 bases). Trimming removed 6 bases at V and 4 bases at J, with 15 bases between. CDR3 length: 13 amino acids. The germline V gene has CDR1 DFQATT and CDR2 SNEGSKA (reference sequence). CDR3 sequence: CSADPRGGYGYTF. The CDR3 DNA is TGCAGTGCGGATCCTCGGGGGGGCTATGGCTACACCTTC.

Only a few counts were recorded for this clonotype. The chain links TRBV7-2 to TRBJ1-2, with TRBD1 matching 7 bases. Germline V lookup: CDR1 SGHTA, CDR2 FQGNSA. This CDR3 comprises 14 residues. Trimming at V came to 4 bases and at J to 4 bases, leaving 6 bases not matched to a gene. The CDR3 DNA reads as TGTGCCAGCAGCTCCCGACAGGGACTCTATGGCTACACCTTC. As protein: CASSSRQGLYGYTF.

The chain is built from TRBV20-1 and TRBJ2-2, with TRBD2 identical over 12 bases. Germline CDR1 reads DFQATT; CDR2 reads SNEGSKA (reference sequence). J gave up 3 bases and V 7 bases, and 9 bases lay outside the gene matches. The CDR3 covers 16 residues. CDR3 in DNA: TGCAGTGTTCGACTAGCGGGAGTATCGGACACCGGGGAGCTGTTTTTT. As protein: CSVRLAGVSDTGELFF.

This clonotype was seen ten or more times. A junction boundary mismatches the germline segment, possibly from a read error. The V gene is TRBV5-1, the J gene TRBJ2-7; 7 positions agree with TRBD1. Germline loops: CDR1 SGHRS, CDR2 YFSETQ. The CDR3 has 13 amino acids. In DNA form, the CDR3 reads TGTGCCAGCAGACCCGGGACAGCCTACGAGCAGTACTTC. Translated, it gives CASRPGTAYEQYF.

This clonotype was seen more than once but under ten times. The rearrangement links TRBV4-3 to TRBJ1-5, with 7 nucleotides matching TRBD1. V lost 4 bases and J lost 5; bases outside the gene matches: 8. The CDR3 is 15 residues long. Germline CDR1 reads LGHNA; CDR2 reads YSLEER. The CDR3 DNA is TGCGCCAGCAGCCCTGGAACAGGGGACTATCAGCCCCAGCATTTT. Amino acids: CASSPGTGDYQPQHF.

This clonotype was found many times. The V and J genes are TRBV28 and TRBJ1-1; no firm D call. The CDR3 runs 12 residues. V was cut by 4 bases and J by 10 bases, with 13 bases left in between. CDR1 and CDR2 from the germline V gene are MDHEN and SYDVKM. CDR3 in amino acids: CASSSTAPRAFF. DNA for the CDR3: TGTGCCAGCAGTTCCACGGCCCCGCGAGCTTTCTTT. Full variable domain (missing parts from reference TRBV28 and TRBJ1-1): DVKVTQSSRYLVKRTGEKVFLECVQDMDHENMFWYRQDPGLGLRLIYFSYDVKMKEKGDIPEGYSVSREKKERFSLILESASTNQTSMYLCASSSTAPRAFFGQGTRLTVV.

The gene calls are TRBV7-2 and TRBJ1-4; unclear D gene. Looked up from germline, CDR1 is SGHTA and CDR2 is FQGNSA. This CDR3 is built from 16 residues. V was cut by 1 base and J by 8 bases, with 17 bases left in between. CDR3 in amino acids: CASSLGIRGSREKLFF. CDR3 DNA: TGTGCCAGCAGCTTAGGCATTCGTGGTAGTAGGGAAAAACTGTTTTTT.

The rearrangement joins TRBV19 to TRBJ1-1; perhaps TRBD1 as D (5 bases). Germline loops: CDR1 LNHDA, CDR2 SQIVND (reference sequence). CDR3 length equals 14 residues. Trimming stripped 7 bases from V and 3 bases from J, with 15 bases between. The CDR3 loop is CASTGQRVDTEAFF. CDR3 nucleotides: TGTGCCAGTACGGGGCAAAGGGTAGACACTGAAGCTTTCTTT.

Note on this clonotype: A read error may explain this, as a much larger clone is one base away. This chain connects TRBV4-1 to TRBJ2-3; D uncertain. Per the germline V gene, CDR1 is MGHRA and CDR2 is YSYEKL. CDR3 length equals 12 residues. This CDR3 is CARSQDRDTQYF. CDR3 coding DNA: TGCGCCAGAAGCCAAGATCGGGATACGCAGTATTTT.